The T cell receptor (beta chain) described here comes from a study of cytomegalovirus exposure and HLA in healthy donors. Study observations and caveats: Later analysis placed DRB1 highest and HLA-C lowest in TCR association rates, which differed by HLA locus. It emerged from a later analysis that several of the most significant clusters appeared to be linked to common viral pathogens.

The primer mix had 60 Vbeta and 13 Jbeta primers. Here immunoSEQ multiplex PCR was the method, and the copy in TCRdb shows in-frame clones only, minus some. Of 160,000 or so clones in the sample, 80% to 85% were seen once. Germline V CDR1 and CDR2: SEHNR, FQNEAQ (reference sequence). CDR3 length equals 16 residues. As for this clone: Its specificity is unknown. Germline and junction disagree at one end, which may indicate a read error.

This rearrangement joins TRBV7-9 to TRBJ2-1; 13 bases align to TRBD2. The source of this sequence is a young woman in good health and CMV-seronegative. Sequencing input: PBMCs. The CDR3 DNA follows: TGTTCCAGCAGCTCGGGACTAGCGGGGACCTACAATGAGCAGTTCTTC. Amino acid sequence: CSSSSGLAGTYNEQFF.